The clone carrying this TCR beta chain was picked up many times. Its antigen is still unknown. These data belong to a study of T cells in Graves' hyperthyroidism and ophthalmopathy. CDR1 is MNHEY and CDR2 is SMNVEV in the germline V gene (reference sequence). CDR3 length: 14 amino acids. V lost 5 bases and J lost 3; bases outside the gene matches: 7. Study-wide points: In validation, the model predicted ophthalmopathy. These predictions came a median roughly six months before onset. Most clonotypes that expanded in the thyroid above 0.001 also showed up in blood.

What was amplified from RNA transcripts were TCR beta CDR3 regions. First-round RT-PCR with HTBI primers amplified the TCR CDR3 region. MiXCR was run by TCRdb on the multiplex PCR reads, yielding one entry per CDR3 protein. In the table there are 300,000 to 450,000 distinct CDR3 sequences, approximately 15% of which are singletons. The chain recombines TRBV27 with TRBJ2-7; 7 bases line up with TRBD2. The sequence derives from a woman younger than 35 with Graves' hyperthyroidism that later progressed to Graves' ophthalmopathy. Material for sequencing was blood. The CDR3 region is CASSIRAGSYEQYF. DNA for the CDR3: TGTGCCAGCAGTATAAGAGCGGGGAGCTACGAGCAGTACTTC.